There are many counts of the clone carrying this TCR beta chain. This CDR3 is built from 13 residues. Germline CDR1 reads LNHNV; CDR2 reads YYDKDF (reference sequence). Trimming removed 0 bases from V and 4 bases from J, with 6 bases in between. Around 10 milliliters of peripheral blood were drawn from each donor. The data are from a study of blood T cells in healthy people across ages. About the research overall: About one barcoded beta molecule per two T cells was captured by template switching.

With a J-beta primer mix and a sample-barcoded 5' primer, a second PCR ran roughly 7 to 11 cycles. One entry per CDR3 protein, called by TCRdb with MiXCR from the 5' RACE reads. The profile shows around 800,000 distinct CDR3 sequences, about a quarter of them singletons. The same data also went into a second study, on T cells of mothers and their children. In that study: In each mother, TCR beta CDR3 reads exceeded 10 million; in each child, they numbered approximately 3 million. Nobody spotted any persistent microchimeric T cell clones.

The receptor comes from a boy aged 10-17 years in good health. The chain recombines TRBV15 with TRBJ2-5, with D unresolved. The sequenced sample consisted of blood. CDR3 in amino acids: CATSRDLGETQYF. The CDR3 DNA reads as TGTGCCACCAGCAGAGATCTGGGAGAGACCCAGTACTTC. Full variable domain (outside the CDR3, taken from reference TRBV15 and TRBJ2-5): DAMVIQNPRYQVTQFGKPVTLSCSQTLNHNVMYWYQQKSSQAPKLLFHYYDKDFNNEADTPDNFQSRRPNTSFCFLDIRSPGLGDTAMYLCATSRDLGETQYFGPGTRLLVL.